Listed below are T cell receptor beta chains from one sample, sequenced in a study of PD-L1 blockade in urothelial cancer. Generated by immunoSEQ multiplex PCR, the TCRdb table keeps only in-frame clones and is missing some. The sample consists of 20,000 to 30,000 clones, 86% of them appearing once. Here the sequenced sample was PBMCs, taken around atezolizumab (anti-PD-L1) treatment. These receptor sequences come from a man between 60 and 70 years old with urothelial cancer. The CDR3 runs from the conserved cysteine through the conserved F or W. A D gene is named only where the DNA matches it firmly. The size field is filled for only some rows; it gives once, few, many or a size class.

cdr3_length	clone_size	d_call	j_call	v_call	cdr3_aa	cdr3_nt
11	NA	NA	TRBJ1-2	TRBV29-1	CSVGGGYGYTF	TGCAGCGTGGGAGGGGGATATGGCTACACCTTC
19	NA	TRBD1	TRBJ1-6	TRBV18	CASSPPRPGTEIYNSPLHF	TGTGCCAGCTCACCACCTCGACCAGGGACAGAAATTTATAATTCACCCCTCCACTTT
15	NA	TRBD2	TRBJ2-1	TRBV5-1	CASSTGTSGYNEQFF	TGCGCCAGCAGCACCGGGACTAGCGGATACAATGAGCAGTTCTTC
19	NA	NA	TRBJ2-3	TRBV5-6	CASSLNQVLISGFTDTQYF	TGTGCCAGCAGCTTAAATCAAGTACTAATCTCGGGTTTCACAGATACGCAGTATTTT
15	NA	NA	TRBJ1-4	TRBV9	CASSVEGQGREKLFF	TGTGCCAGCAGCGTAGAGGGGCAGGGTCGGGAAAAACTGTTTTTT
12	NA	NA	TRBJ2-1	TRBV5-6	CASSGSGHEQFF	TGTGCCAGCAGCGGGTCAGGGCATGAGCAGTTCTTC
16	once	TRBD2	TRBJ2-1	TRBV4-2	CASSQDILAEYNEQFF	TGTGCCAGCAGCCAAGATATACTAGCGGAATACAATGAGCAGTTCTTC
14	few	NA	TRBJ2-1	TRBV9	CASSIRELYNEQFF	TGTGCCAGCAGTATCCGTGAGTTATACAATGAGCAGTTCTTC
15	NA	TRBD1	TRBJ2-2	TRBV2	CASTQTGANTGELFF	TGTGCCAGCACTCAGACAGGGGCGAACACCGGGGAGCTGTTTTTT
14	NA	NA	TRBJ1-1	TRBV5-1	CASSLQEGRTEAFF	TGCGCCAGCAGCTTGCAGGAGGGAAGGACTGAAGCTTTCTTT
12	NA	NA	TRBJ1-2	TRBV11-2	CASSLEGSGYTF	TGTGCCAGCAGCTTAGAGGGGAGCGGCTACACCTTC
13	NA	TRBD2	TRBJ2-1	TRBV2	CASRKASGNEQFF	TGTGCCAGCAGGAAGGCTAGCGGCAATGAGCAGTTCTTC
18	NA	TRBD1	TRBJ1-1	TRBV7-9	CASSLSVSRQGTGTEAFF	TGTGCCAGCAGCCTAAGCGTAAGTCGACAGGGAACTGGGACTGAAGCTTTCTTT
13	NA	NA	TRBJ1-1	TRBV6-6	CASSSTVNTEAFF	TGTGCCAGCAGTTCTACAGTGAACACTGAAGCTTTCTTT
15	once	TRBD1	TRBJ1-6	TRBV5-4	CASSFRTGGVSPLHF	TGTGCCAGCAGCTTTCGGACAGGGGGCGTTTCACCCCTCCACTTT
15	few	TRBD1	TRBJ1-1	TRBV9	CASSTSTGGNTEAFF	TGTGCCAGCAGCACTTCGACAGGGGGGAACACTGAAGCTTTCTTT
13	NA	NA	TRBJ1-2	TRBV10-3	CAISESNGYGYTF	TGTGCCATCAGTGAGTCGAACGGGTATGGCTACACCTTC
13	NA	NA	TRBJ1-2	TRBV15	CATSREGDYGYTF	TGTGCCACCAGCAGAGAGGGAGACTATGGCTACACCTTC
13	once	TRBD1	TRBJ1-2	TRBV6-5	CASRGTGGHGYTF	TGTGCCAGCAGAGGGACAGGGGGCCATGGCTACACCTTC
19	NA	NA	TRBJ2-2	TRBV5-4	CASSLGPTGTKVNTGELFF	TGTGCCAGCAGCTTGGGACCTACGGGAACTAAAGTGAACACCGGGGAGCTGTTTTTT
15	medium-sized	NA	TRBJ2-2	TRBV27	CASRPGQLNTGELFF	TGTGCCAGCAGACCCGGACAGTTGAACACCGGGGAGCTGTTTTTT
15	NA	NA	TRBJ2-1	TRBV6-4	CASSASSGAINEQFF	TGTGCCAGCAGTGCGAGTAGCGGCGCTATTAATGAGCAGTTCTTC
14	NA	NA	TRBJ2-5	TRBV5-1	CASSLKGQGETQYF	TGCGCCAGCAGCTTGAAAGGGCAGGGAGAGACCCAGTACTTC
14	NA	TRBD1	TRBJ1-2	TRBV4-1	CASSQGQTGRGYTF	TGCGCCAGCAGCCAGGGACAGACAGGAAGGGGCTACACCTTC
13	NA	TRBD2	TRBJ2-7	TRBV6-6	CASSRTSGYEQYF	TGTGCCAGCAGTCGGACTAGCGGCTACGAGCAGTACTTC
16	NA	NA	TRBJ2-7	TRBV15	CATTTIQSGSNYEQYF	TGTGCCACCACCACAATACAGTCAGGGTCAAACTACGAGCAGTACTTC
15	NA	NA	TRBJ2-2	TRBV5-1	CASSPRGRDTGELFF	TGCGCCAGCAGCCCCAGGGGTCGGGACACCGGGGAGCTGTTTTTT
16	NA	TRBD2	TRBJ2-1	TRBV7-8	CASSPSGIGVSDEQFF	TGTGCCAGCAGCCCGAGCGGGATCGGAGTATCCGATGAGCAGTTCTTC
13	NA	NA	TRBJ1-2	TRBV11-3	CASSLDSGYGYTF	TGTGCCAGCAGCTTAGACAGTGGCTATGGCTACACCTTC
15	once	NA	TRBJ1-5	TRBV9	CASSSGGESLAPQHF	TGTGCCAGCAGCTCCGGGGGGGAATCGCTGGCGCCCCAGCATTTT
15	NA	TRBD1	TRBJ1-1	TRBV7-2	CASSLSRGQGEVAFF	TGTGCCAGCAGCTTATCAAGGGGACAGGGAGAAGTGGCTTTCTTT
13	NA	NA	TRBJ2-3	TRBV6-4	CASSVSGTDTQYF	TGTGCCAGCAGTGTTTCAGGAACAGATACGCAGTATTTT
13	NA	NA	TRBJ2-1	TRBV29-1	CSVVPTDRAEQFF	TGCAGCGTTGTTCCGACAGATAGGGCTGAGCAGTTCTTC
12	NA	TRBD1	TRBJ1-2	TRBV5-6	CASSFRDRGYTF	TGTGCCAGCAGCTTCCGGGACAGGGGGTACACCTTC
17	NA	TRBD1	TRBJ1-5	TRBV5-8	CASSIPGQQYSNQPQHF	TGTGCCAGCAGTATACCGGGACAGCAGTATAGCAATCAGCCCCAGCATTTT
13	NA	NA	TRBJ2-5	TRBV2	CASRAGTEETQYF	TGTGCCAGCAGGGCCGGGACTGAAGAGACCCAGTACTTC
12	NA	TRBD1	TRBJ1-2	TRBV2	CASSVDRTGYTF	TGTGCCAGCAGTGTGGACAGGACTGGCTACACCTTC
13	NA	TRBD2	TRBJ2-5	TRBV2	CASSAGEGETQYF	TGTGCCAGCAGCGCGGGAGAGGGAGAGACCCAGTACTTC
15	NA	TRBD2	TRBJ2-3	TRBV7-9	CASTSLAGGPDTQYF	TGTGCCAGCACCTCACTAGCGGGAGGGCCAGATACGCAGTATTTT
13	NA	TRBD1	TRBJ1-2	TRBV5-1	CASSGQGNYGYTF	TGCGCCAGCAGCGGACAGGGCAACTATGGCTACACCTTC
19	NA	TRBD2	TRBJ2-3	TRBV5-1	CASSRNIGTSGSSTDTQYF	TGCGCCAGCAGCCGCAACATAGGGACTAGCGGGAGTTCCACAGATACGCAGTATTTT
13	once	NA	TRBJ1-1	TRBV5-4	CASRIQVNTEAFF	TGTGCCAGCAGAATTCAGGTGAACACTGAAGCTTTCTTT
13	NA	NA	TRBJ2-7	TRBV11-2	CASSLVETYEQYF	TGTGCCAGCAGCTTAGTGGAGACCTACGAGCAGTACTTC
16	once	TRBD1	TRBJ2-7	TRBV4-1	CASSQGQGAQLYEQYF	TGCGCCAGCAGCCAAGGACAGGGGGCGCAACTCTACGAGCAGTACTTC
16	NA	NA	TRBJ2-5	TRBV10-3	CAISEFGAGTQETQYF	TGTGCCATCAGTGAGTTCGGGGCAGGGACACAAGAGACCCAGTACTTC
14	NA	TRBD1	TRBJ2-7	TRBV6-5	CASRPGQGSYEQYF	TGTGCCAGCAGGCCGGGACAGGGATCCTACGAGCAGTACTTC
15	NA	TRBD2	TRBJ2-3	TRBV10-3	CAISGTSGSTDTQYF	TGTGCCATCAGCGGGACTAGCGGAAGCACAGATACGCAGTATTTT
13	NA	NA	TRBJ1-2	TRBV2	CASSVAGSYGYTF	TGTGCCAGCAGTGTCGCAGGGTCCTATGGCTACACCTTC
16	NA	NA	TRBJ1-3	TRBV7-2	CASSLAALSSGNTIYF	TGTGCCAGCAGCTTAGCTGCCTTGAGCTCTGGAAACACCATATATTTT
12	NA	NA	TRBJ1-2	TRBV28	CASSLPLDGYTF	TGTGCCAGCAGTTTACCCCTTGATGGCTACACCTTC